Presented here are 14 T cell receptor beta chains from one specimen sequenced in a study of T cells in Graves' hyperthyroidism and ophthalmopathy. TCR beta CDR3 regions were amplified from RNA transcripts. First-round RT-PCR with HTBI primers amplified the TCR CDR3 region. TCRdb reprocessed the multiplex PCR reads via MiXCR and lists one record per CDR3 protein. The table has almost 500,000 distinct CDR3 sequences, under 25% seen once. Sequencing was performed on blood. These receptors originate from a woman between 65 and 79 years old with Graves' ophthalmopathy.

This clonotype was recorded a few times. V gene TRBV3-1 combines with J gene TRBJ2-1; D is possibly TRBD2 (6 bases). The CDR3 length is 15 residues. Trimming cost V 4 bases and J 5 bases, with 15 bases left between them. Germline CDR1 and CDR2: LGHDT and YNNKEL (reference sequence). This chain's CDR3 is CASSLGLRFDNEQFF. CDR3 in DNA: TGTGCCAGCAGCCTGGGACTGCGGTTCGACAATGAGCAGTTCTTC.

This clonotype showed up just a few times. The gene calls are TRBV20-1 and TRBJ2-3; the D is unclear. Germline CDR1 is DFQATT and CDR2 is SNEGSKA (reference sequence). The CDR3 is 15 residues long. V was pared by 5 bases and J by 0 bases, with 15 bases between. CDR3 nucleotide sequence: TGCAGTGCTCCTGATCGCGGAACTAGCACAGATACGCAGTATTTT. Protein product: CSAPDRGTSTDTQYF.

J is TRBJ2-1 and V is TRBV7-2; TRBD2 aligns across 7 bases. The germline CDR1 and CDR2 sequences are SGHTA and FQGNSA. V shed 4 bases and J 0 bases; nucleotides not matched to a gene: 6. The CDR3 totals 16 residues. CDR3 sequence: CASSSPAGSSYNEQFF. DNA of the CDR3: TGTGCCAGCAGCTCCCCAGCGGGAAGCTCCTACAATGAGCAGTTCTTC.

CDR3 region: CASSSTGIEAFF. Written as DNA, the CDR3 is TGTGCCAGCAGCTCTACAGGGATTGAAGCTTTCTTT. The J gene is TRBJ1-1, the V gene TRBV7-9; D possibly corresponds to TRBD1 (6 bases). CDR3 size: 12 residues. Germline V gives CDR1 SEHNR, CDR2 FQNEAQ (reference sequence). Trimming removed 4 bases at V and 7 bases at J, with 10 bases between.

Points on this clonotype: The junction and the germline gene differ at one end; a read error may be behind it. The V call is TRBV6-9, the J call TRBJ2-5; D is possibly TRBD1 or TRBD2 (5 bases each). The CDR3 consists of 11 residues. CDR1 MNHGY and CDR2 SVAAGI come from the germline V gene. The CDR3 here is CASSYPGTPDF. CDR3 bases: TGTGCCAGCAGTTACCCCGGGACCCCCGACTTC.

The chain employs TRBV12-3 or TRBV12-4 and TRBJ2-7, with 7 nucleotides matching TRBD2. This CDR3 comprises 14 residues. The junction had 6 bases not matched to a gene; V was cut back by 2 bases and J by 5 bases. The CDR3 DNA is TGTGCCAGCAGTTTACGGCGCGGGGGAAACGAGCAGTACTTC. It codes for CASSLRRGGNEQYF.

The genes are TRBV19 and TRBJ1-5, with 8 bases that match TRBD1. The CDR3 totals 16 residues. J lost 1 base, V lost 3 bases, and 5 bases had no gene match. Per the germline V gene, CDR1 is LNHDA and CDR2 is SQIVND (reference sequence). The CDR3 region has the DNA TGTGCCAGTAGTATGGGGGGACAGGTGAGCAATCAGCCCCAGCATTTT. Protein product: CASSMGGQVSNQPQHF.

The chain joins TRBV7-6 to TRBJ2-3, with 10 bases identical to TRBD2. This CDR3 is 18 amino acids long. Losses at the gene ends were 4 bases for V and 7 bases for J; bases not matched to a gene: 17. CDR1 is SGHVS and CDR2 is FNYEAQ in the germline V gene. The CDR3 loop reads CASSSLVAGGLGGNTQYF. The CDR3, as DNA: TGTGCCAGCAGCTCTTTGGTAGCGGGAGGATTAGGTGGGAATACGCAGTATTTT.

This clonotype turned up a few times. This chain uses TRBV7-6 with TRBJ2-7; 8 bases are shared with TRBD1. J gave up 4 bases and V 3 bases, and 8 bases lay outside the gene matches. The CDR3 length is 15 residues. Per the germline V gene, CDR1 is SGHVS and CDR2 is FNYEAQ. The CDR3 loop is CASSFGTGNTYEQYF. CDR3 in DNA: TGTGCCAGCAGCTTCGGGACAGGAAATACTTACGAGCAGTACTTC. The variable domain in full, completed from reference TRBV7-6 and TRBJ2-7, reads GAGVSQSPRYKVTKRGQDVALRCDPISGHVSLYWYRQALGQGPEFLTYFNYEAQQDKSGLPNDRFSAERPEGSISTLTIQRTEQRDSAMYRCASSFGTGNTYEQYFGPGTRLTVT.

In its sample, this clonotype was seen many times. This chain connects TRBV2 to TRBJ1-3; 7 positions match TRBD1. CDR3 length: 14 amino acids. The trim removed 3 bases at V and 4 bases at J, leaving 3 bases unmatched. The germline gives CDR1 SNHLY, CDR2 FYNNEI. CDR3 protein: CASSDRGIGNTIYF. Written as DNA, the CDR3 is TGTGCCAGCAGTGACAGGGGGATCGGAAACACCATATATTTT. The whole variable domain, remainder taken from reference TRBV2 and TRBJ1-3, is EPEVTQTPSHQVTQMGQEVILRCVPISNHLYFYWYRQILGQKVEFLVSFYNNEISEKSEIFDDQFSVERPDGSNFTLKIRSTKLEDSAMYFCASSDRGIGNTIYFGEGSWLTVV.

The chain couples TRBV12-5 to TRBJ1-4; D perhaps matches TRBD1 (5 bases). From germline, CDR1 is LGHNT and CDR2 FRNRAP. Trimming removed 2 bases at V and 0 bases at J, with 10 bases between. This CDR3 has 16 amino acids. The CDR3 sequence: CASGLLETATNEKLFF. The CDR3 DNA is TGTGCTAGTGGTTTGCTCGAGACAGCAACTAATGAAAAACTGTTTTTT.

This clonotype appeared a few times. This sequence joins TRBV19 and TRBJ2-1; TRBD2 matches at 16 bases. The CDR3 covers 18 residues. CDR1 LNHDA and CDR2 SQIVND come from the germline V gene (reference sequence). V lost 5 bases and J lost 3; bases outside the gene matches: 7. In nucleotides, the CDR3 is TGTGCCAGTAGTCGCGGGACTAGCGGGAGGGGAGGCTACAATGAGCAGTTCTTC. This sequence encodes CASSRGTSGRGGYNEQFF.

This clonotype was observed at least ten times. The V call is TRBV28, the J call TRBJ1-1, with a tentative D call TRBD1 (6 bases). CDR3 length equals 13 residues. The germline V and J ends were trimmed by 3 bases and 6 bases, with 11 bases remaining between them. The germline V gene encodes CDR1 MDHEN and CDR2 SYDVKM. Written as DNA, the CDR3 is TGTGCCAGCAGTTTCCGGGGGGCAGCTGAAGCTTTCTTT. Translating gives CASSFRGAAEAFF.

This clonotype was picked up many times. V gene TRBV5-5 combines with J gene TRBJ1-2; no definite D call. V was shortened by 0 bases and J by 6 bases, with 21 bases between the two germline ends. The CDR3 length is 17 residues. The germline CDR1 and CDR2 sequences are SGHKS and YYEKEE (reference sequence). The CDR3 nucleotides read TGTGCCAGCAGCTTGGTCGGCGGACCTGAAGGATTGAATGGCTACACCTTC. Amino acids: CASSLVGGPEGLNGYTF.